The clone carrying this T cell receptor (beta chain) showed up just a few times. The data were taken from a study of blood T cell repertoires in COVID-19. Study-wide context: T cells, B-cell-depleted T cells, or PBMCs supplied cDNA or gDNA.

Data came from immunoSEQ multiplex PCR; TCRdb stores just in-frame clones and leaves some out. Here the sample spans under 200,000 clones, about 89% being singletons. With V trimmed by 4 bases and J by 3 bases, 10 bases remained unmatched. The germline V gene has CDR1 SGHNT and CDR2 YYREEE (reference sequence). This CDR3 region has 15 residues. Sequenced input: peripheral blood. The rearrangement uses TRBV5-4 and TRBJ2-7; 7 bases map to TRBD1. The origin of this receptor is a man aged 65 to 79 with acute or convalescent COVID-19. As DNA, the CDR3 is TGTGCCAGCAGCCCGAGCATCGACAGGGACTACGAGCAGTACTTC. Translation gives CASSPSIDRDYEQYF.